This TCR beta chain emerged from a study of blood T cell repertoires in COVID-19. Study information: Some COVID-19 samples were acute and others convalescent; all came from the United States, Italy and Spain. In each case, the material was cDNA or gDNA derived from T cells, B-cell-depleted T cells, or PBMCs.

Authors' data handling: Amplified reference gene primers provided the basis for estimating nucleated cell counts. Some clones are missing from TCRdb's copy, which holds only in-frame ones; the method was immunoSEQ multiplex PCR. The D gene and trimming were derived from the DNA, and the V and J assignments and clone size from that table. This table holds about 160,000 clones, 85% found once. CDR3 length: 11 amino acids. Germline values: CDR1 MNHEY, CDR2 SVGAGI. The germline V and J ends were trimmed by 2 bases and 10 bases, with 6 bases remaining between them. The origin of this receptor is a human donor with acute or convalescent COVID-19. The donor label of this sample is uncertain. The material sequenced was peripheral blood. The J gene is TRBJ2-1, the V gene TRBV6-5; D may be TRBD2 (5 bases). CDR3 in amino acids: CASSYRLEQFF. For the CDR3, the DNA is TGTGCCAGCAGTTACCGACTAGAGCAGTTCTTC.